Shown below are 12 T cell receptor beta chains from a single sample sequenced in a study of vaccination effects on CD4 cells after COVID-19. Scientists isolated CD4+ T cells after an approximately 11-day culture period ended. Two-dose vaccination with either BNT162b2 or mRNA-1273 was given to the participants. Their cognate antigens are unknown. The assay was immunoSEQ multiplex PCR, and TCRdb's table has in-frame clones only and misses some. The data hold approximately 9,800 clones, with roughly 80% observed a single time. The sequences come from CD4+ T cells from PBMCs cultured without peptide, collected after COVID-19 vaccination. The receptors here all came from a human donor who received a COVID-19 vaccine.

The V gene is TRBV6-2 or TRBV6-3, the J gene TRBJ1-6, with a possible D match to TRBD1 (5 bases). Germline-derived CDR1 and CDR2 are MNHEY and SVGEGT. The CDR3 spans 15 residues. The V gene lost 1 base and the J gene lost 5 bases, with 9 bases spanning the gap. CDR3 protein: CASSYFGAHNSPLHF. The DNA of the CDR3 is TGTGCCAGCAGTTACTTCGGGGCCCATAATTCACCCCTCCACTTT.

The V and J genes are TRBV4-1 and TRBJ2-7; D ambiguous. Germline-derived CDR1 and CDR2 are MGHRA and YSYEKL. This CDR3 is built from 13 residues. Trimming removed 4 bases from V and 7 bases from J, with 14 bases in between. The CDR3, as DNA: TGCGCCAGCAGCCTCGGGCCGCCTGAAGAGCAGTACTTC. This sequence encodes CASSLGPPEEQYF.

This clone was counted a few times. V is TRBV30 and J is TRBJ1-2, with a weak D call TRBD1 (6 bases). The CDR3 sequence is 13 residues long. Germline V CDR1 and CDR2: GTSNPN, SVGIG (reference sequence). Between the trimmed V and J ends, which lost 0 bases and 4 bases, there was a span of 9 bases. The chain's CDR3 is CAWSVKGGYGYTF. CDR3 bases: TGTGCCTGGAGTGTAAAGGGGGGCTATGGCTACACCTTC. Variable domain in full (rest from reference TRBV30 and TRBJ1-2): SQTIHQWPATLVQPVGSPLSLECTVEGTSNPNLYWYRQAAGRGLQLLFYSVGIGQISSEVPQNLSASRPQDRQFILSSKKLLLSDSGFYLCAWSVKGGYGYTFGSGTRLTVV.

The chain uses TRBV11-3 and TRBJ2-6, with D possibly being TRBD2 (5 bases). The CDR3 runs 15 residues. V dropped 5 bases and J dropped 4 bases, with 12 bases sitting between them. CDR1 is SGHNT, CDR2 YENEEA, per germline. CDR3 sequence reads: CASSPGVAGANVLTF. As DNA, the CDR3 is TGTGCCAGCAGCCCCGGGGTGGCCGGGGCCAACGTCCTGACTTTC.

The chain links TRBV5-6 to TRBJ2-7; D is unclear. The CDR3 contains 12 residues. CDR1 and CDR2 from the germline V gene are SGHDT and YYEEEE. Trimming cost V 0 bases and J 7 bases, with 8 bases left between them. CDR3: CASSLGPWEQYF. Here the CDR3 DNA reads TGTGCCAGCAGCTTGGGGCCCTGGGAGCAGTACTTC.

The chain carries TRBV27 and TRBJ1-6; D unclear. The V gene's germline CDR1 is MNHEY and CDR2 SMNVEV (reference sequence). V was cut by 5 bases and J by 7 bases, with 9 bases left in between. The CDR3 is 13 amino acids. As DNA, the CDR3 is TGTGCCAGCAGTCCAAGGGAGAATTCACCCCTCCACTTT. Its translation is CASSPRENSPLHF.

In this sample, this clone turned up a few times. The chain uses TRBV19 and TRBJ1-2; D is unclear. Trimming took off 7 bases at V and 0 bases at J, with 12 bases between the two ends. The CDR3 has 14 amino acids. CDR1 is LNHDA and CDR2 is SQIVND in the germline V gene (reference sequence). CDR3 in amino acids: CASTLAVTNYGYTF. The CDR3 coding sequence is TGTGCCAGTACCTTGGCGGTGACTAACTATGGCTACACCTTC.

This clone was seen a handful of times. This chain joins TRBV20-1 and TRBJ1-5, with TRBD1 as a possible D gene (5 bases). The V end was cut by 3 bases, the J end by 0 bases, with 9 bases between. The CDR3 is 14 amino acids. The germline V gene has CDR1 DFQATT and CDR2 SNEGSKA (reference sequence). The CDR3 nucleotides read TGCAGTGCTAGTAAGGGGCCTAGCAATCAGCCCCAGCATTTT. Its translation: CSASKGPSNQPQHF.

This clone appeared a single time. This chain connects TRBV29-1 to TRBJ2-2, with TRBD2 matching 14 bases. J was trimmed by 5 bases and V by 4 bases; bases with no gene match: 6. Germline CDR1 and CDR2: SQVTM and ANQGSEA. The CDR3 is 16 amino acids. CDR3 sequence (DNA): TGCAGCGTTGGGACTAGCGGGGGGTTCCCGACCGGGGAGCTGTTTTTT. It is translated as CSVGTSGGFPTGELFF.

The genes are TRBV30 and TRBJ1-2; D may be TRBD1 (6 bases). The germline V gene encodes CDR1 GTSNPN and CDR2 SVGIG (reference sequence). This CDR3 contains 10 residues. The V end lost 8 bases, the J end lost 8 bases, and 12 bases lay between the germline ends. The CDR3 nucleotides read TGTGCCCTGGGGGCGGGAGGCTACACCTTC. This translates into CALGAGGYTF. Looking up the rest from reference TRBV30 and TRBJ1-2 gives the full variable domain: SQTIHQWPATLVQPVGSPLSLECTVEGTSNPNLYWYRQAAGRGLQLLFYSVGIGQISSEVPQNLSASRPQDRQFILSSKKLLLSDSGFYLCALGAGGYTFGSGTRLTVV.

This clone appeared once. This rearrangement joins TRBV30 to TRBJ2-7; 7 bases map to TRBD1. Germline V gene lookup returns CDR1 GTSNPN and CDR2 SVGIG (reference sequence). CDR3 size: 11 residues. J lost 9 bases, V lost 2 bases, and 4 bases had no gene match. The CDR3 region has the DNA TGTGCCTGGAGTCGACAGGGCGGGCAGTACTTC. It encodes CAWSRQGGQYF. Using reference TRBV30 and TRBJ2-7 for the parts outside the CDR3, the full variable domain is SQTIHQWPATLVQPVGSPLSLECTVEGTSNPNLYWYRQAAGRGLQLLFYSVGIGQISSEVPQNLSASRPQDRQFILSSKKLLLSDSGFYLCAWSRQGGQYFGPGTRLTVT.

This clone was counted a few times. The rearrangement joins TRBV6-4 to TRBJ2-3; D ambiguous. CDR1 and CDR2 (germline): MRHNA, SNTAGT. Trimming took 2 bases from V and 1 from J, leaving 10 bases between them. The CDR3 runs 15 residues. Here the CDR3 DNA reads TGTGCCAGCAGTGACAGGGTAACCGGCACAGATACGCAGTATTTT. Residues: CASSDRVTGTDTQYF.